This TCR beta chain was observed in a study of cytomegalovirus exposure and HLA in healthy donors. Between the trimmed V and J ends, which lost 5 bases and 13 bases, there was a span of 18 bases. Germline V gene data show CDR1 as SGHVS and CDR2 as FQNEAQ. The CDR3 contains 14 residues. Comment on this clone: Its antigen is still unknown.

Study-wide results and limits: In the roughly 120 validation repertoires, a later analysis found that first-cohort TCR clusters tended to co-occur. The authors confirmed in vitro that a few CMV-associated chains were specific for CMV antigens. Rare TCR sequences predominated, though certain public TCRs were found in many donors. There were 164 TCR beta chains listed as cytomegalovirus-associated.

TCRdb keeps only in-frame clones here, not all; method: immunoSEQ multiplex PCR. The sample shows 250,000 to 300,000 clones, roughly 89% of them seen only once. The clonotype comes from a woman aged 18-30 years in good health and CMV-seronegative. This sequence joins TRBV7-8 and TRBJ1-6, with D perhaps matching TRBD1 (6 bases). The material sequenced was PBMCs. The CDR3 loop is CASSPEQGLYPLHF. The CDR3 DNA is TGTGCCAGCAGCCCGGAACAGGGTCTATATCCCCTCCACTTT.